The rows below give T cell receptor beta chains drawn from one sample of a study of shared clonotypes between healthy human individuals. Assay used: immunoSEQ multiplex PCR; TCRdb lists only in-frame clones, some missing. The table has 2 million to 2.5 million clones, around 95% seen once; the top ten hold roughly 0.13%. The sequenced material came from naive CD4+ T cells sorted from blood. The receptors were gathered from a man aged 18-30 years in good health. The CDR3 runs from the conserved cysteine through the conserved F or W. Each record gives: V gene, CDR3 protein.

TRBV30 | CAWSGVRLITNYGYTF
TRBV6-5 | CASSADRFPGGYTF
TRBV7-8 | CASSLAGTGGLGNTEAFF
TRBV7-2 | CASSLGTGWINNEQFF
TRBV10-3 | CAISEQLGGTDTQYF
TRBV6-5 | CASRPADSYEQYF
TRBV7-9 | CASSFGQNYNSPLHF
TRBV28 | CASSFLDRLNTEAFF
TRBV4-3 | CASSQGGLAGAGTQYF
TRBV7-9 | CASSLSKVGELFF